Presented here are 11 T cell receptor beta chains from one specimen sequenced in a study of cytotoxic CD8 clonotypes in ibrutinib-treated CLL. The repertoire was sequenced with immunoSEQ multiplex PCR; TCRdb's copy has only in-frame clones and lacks some. This sample has 150,000 to 200,000 clones, with under 85% found just once. Sequenced here: PBMCs, sampled after 24 months of ibrutinib treatment. Receptor source: a human donor with chronic lymphocytic leukemia.

The V gene is TRBV28, the J gene TRBJ2-7, with TRBD2 identical over 9 bases. With V trimmed by 6 bases and J by 4 bases, 7 bases remained unmatched. The CDR3 spans 14 residues. CDR1 is MDHEN, CDR2 SYDVKM, per germline. CDR3 sequence: CASRASGNGYEQYF. In nucleotides, the CDR3 is TGTGCCAGCAGGGCTAGCGGGAACGGGTACGAGCAGTACTTC.

This chain connects TRBV6-5 to TRBJ1-5, with D maybe TRBD1 (6 bases). Germline lookup yields CDR1 MNHEY and CDR2 SVGAGI. The length of the CDR3 is 14 residues. Trimming pared 6 bases from V and 7 bases from J, leaving 16 bases between. The CDR3 protein is CASSPGVARQPQHF. In DNA, the CDR3 is TGTGCCAGCAGCCCAGGGGTAGCCCGCCAGCCCCAGCATTTT.

The chain recombines TRBV5-1 with TRBJ1-1; D is undetermined. Trimming shortened V by 6 bases and J by 0 bases, and 15 bases separated the two germline ends. From germline, CDR1 is SGHRS and CDR2 YFSETQ. The CDR3 is 15 amino acids. CDR3 DNA sequence: TGCGCCAGCACCGAAAAACAGCTAATGAACACTGAAGCTTTCTTT. It codes for CASTEKQLMNTEAFF.

This rearrangement joins TRBV4-1 to TRBJ2-3, with 9 positions matching TRBD2. The V segment lost 0 bases and the J segment 9 bases; nucleotides outside the gene matches: 7. Germline V CDR1 and CDR2: MGHRA, YSYEKL. This CDR3 has 15 residues. The chain's CDR3 is CASSQEGGGAGTQYF. The CDR3 DNA is TGCGCCAGCAGCCAAGAGGGCGGGGGGGCAGGCACGCAGTATTTT.

V usage is TRBV18 and J usage is TRBJ1-2; 8 bases align to TRBD1. Germline values: CDR1 KGHSH, CDR2 LQKENI. This CDR3 is 17 amino acids long. V lost 3 bases and J lost 5; bases outside the gene matches: 14. The CDR3 here is CASSPILSQGARYGYTF. CDR3 coding DNA: TGTGCCAGCTCACCCATACTATCTCAGGGGGCGAGGTATGGCTACACCTTC.

The chain recombines TRBV25-1 with TRBJ1-1; 9 bases match TRBD1. Germline trimming cut 6 bases from V and 0 bases from J; bases unmatched to any gene: 5. Germline CDR1 MGHDK, CDR2 SYGVNS. The CDR3 loop spans 15 amino acids. The CDR3 DNA is TGTGCCAGCAGGACACAGGGGGCTATGAACACTGAAGCTTTCTTT. Its translation is CASRTQGAMNTEAFF. The complete variable domain, with remaining parts taken from reference TRBV25-1 and TRBJ1-1, reads EADIYQTPRYLVIGTGKKITLECSQTMGHDKMYWYQQDPGMELHLIHYSYGVNSTEKGDLSSESTVSRIRTEHFPLTLESARPSHTSQYLCASRTQGAMNTEAFFGQGTRLTVV.

This clone was seen more than once but under ten times. The J gene is TRBJ2-2, the V gene TRBV7-9; D unclear. The germline V and J ends were trimmed by 3 bases and 7 bases, with 6 bases remaining between them. Germline CDR1 and CDR2: SEHNR and FQNEAQ (reference sequence). The length of the CDR3 is 12 residues. The CDR3 here is CASSLGSGELFF. The CDR3 DNA reads as TGTGCCAGCAGCTTGGGTAGCGGGGAGCTGTTTTTT.

The rearrangement links TRBV18 to TRBJ2-5, with a weak D call TRBD2 (6 bases). Germline CDR1 and CDR2: KGHSH and LQKENI. The V and J ends lost 5 bases and 1 base respectively, with 8 bases between them. This CDR3 is 13 amino acids long. The CDR3 region has the DNA TGTGCCAGCTCAGAGGGACTCCAAGAGACCCAGTACTTC. This encodes CASSEGLQETQYF.

This clone was found a few times. The V and J genes are TRBV7-8 and TRBJ2-6, with 8 bases that match TRBD2. Trimming took 5 bases from V and 0 from J; bases not matched to a gene: 6. Per the germline V gene, CDR1 is SGHVS and CDR2 is FQNEAQ. There are 17 residues in the CDR3. The CDR3 nucleotides are TGTGCCAGCAGCCCTCGGGGGGGATTCTCTGGGGCCAACGTCCTGACTTTC. Protein product: CASSPRGGFSGANVLTF.

The gene calls are TRBV11-2 and TRBJ2-2; a possible D gene is TRBD1 (5 bases). V gave up 4 bases and J gave up 2 bases, with 23 bases separating them. CDR1 is SGHAT, CDR2 FQNNGV, per germline. The CDR3 is 19 residues long. The DNA for the CDR3 is TGTGCCAGCAGCTCAAGGACACGAACCTCCATCCTAAACACCGGGGAGCTGTTTTTT. Its protein product is CASSSRTRTSILNTGELFF.

This rearrangement joins TRBV6-5 to TRBJ2-1; 10 positions agree with TRBD2. The CDR3 is 15 amino acids. The germline gives CDR1 MNHEY, CDR2 SVGAGI. Trimming cost V 2 bases and J 6 bases; bases outside gene matches: 4. The CDR3 protein is CASSYVASGSNEQFF. Here the CDR3 DNA reads TGTGCCAGCAGTTACGTCGCTAGCGGGAGCAATGAGCAGTTCTTC.